This T cell receptor (beta chain) was sequenced for a study of OX40 agonist ivuxolimab in advanced cancers. Trimming left V 5 bases short and J 5 bases short, with 15 bases between. This CDR3 region has 14 residues. Germline-derived CDR1 and CDR2 are SGHAT and FQDESV (reference sequence). Libraries were prepared by immunoSEQ multiplex PCR; TCRdb keeps only in-frame clonotypes and omits some of them. The data show 45,000 to 60,000 clones, with around 80% seen just once and 3% to 3.5% held by the top ten. This clone was recorded a few times. Sequencing was performed on CD4+ or CD8+ T cells sorted from blood, taken in a trial of the OX40 agonist ivuxolimab. This chain uses TRBV11-1 with TRBJ2-5; no clear D gene. The TCR sequence derives from an adult with an advanced solid tumor such as melanoma, head and neck, liver or kidney cancer. The CDR3 protein is CASSATTLLETQYF. CDR3 sequence (DNA): TGTGCCAGCAGCGCGACAACTCTCCTGGAGACCCAGTACTTC.